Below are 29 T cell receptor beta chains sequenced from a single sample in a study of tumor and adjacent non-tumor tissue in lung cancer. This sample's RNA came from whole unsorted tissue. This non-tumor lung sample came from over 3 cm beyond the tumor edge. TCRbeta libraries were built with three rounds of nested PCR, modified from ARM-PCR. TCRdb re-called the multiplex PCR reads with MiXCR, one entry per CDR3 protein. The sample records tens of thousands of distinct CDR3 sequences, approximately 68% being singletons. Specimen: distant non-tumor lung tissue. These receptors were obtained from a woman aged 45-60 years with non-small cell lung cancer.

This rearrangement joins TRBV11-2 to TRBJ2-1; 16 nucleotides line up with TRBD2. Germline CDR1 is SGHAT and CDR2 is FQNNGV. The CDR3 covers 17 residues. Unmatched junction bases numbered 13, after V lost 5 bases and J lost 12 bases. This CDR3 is CASSDTGLAGGFNVQFF. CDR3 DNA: TGTGCCAGCAGCGACACGGGACTAGCGGGAGGGTTCAACGTGCAGTTCTTC.

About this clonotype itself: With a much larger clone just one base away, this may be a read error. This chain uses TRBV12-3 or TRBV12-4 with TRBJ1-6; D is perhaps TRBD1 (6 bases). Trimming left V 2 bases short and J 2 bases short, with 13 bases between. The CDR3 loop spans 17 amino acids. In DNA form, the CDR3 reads TGTGCCAGCAGTTTAAGGGCCGGACAGACCTATAATTCACCCCTCCACTTT. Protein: CASSLRAGQTYNSPLHF.

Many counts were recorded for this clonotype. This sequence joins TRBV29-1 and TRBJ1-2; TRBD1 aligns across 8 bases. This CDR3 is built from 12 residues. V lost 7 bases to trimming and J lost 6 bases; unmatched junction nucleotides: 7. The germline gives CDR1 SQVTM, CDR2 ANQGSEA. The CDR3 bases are TGCAGCGCGACCGCAGGGGGCGATGGCTACACCTTC. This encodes CSATAGGDGYTF.

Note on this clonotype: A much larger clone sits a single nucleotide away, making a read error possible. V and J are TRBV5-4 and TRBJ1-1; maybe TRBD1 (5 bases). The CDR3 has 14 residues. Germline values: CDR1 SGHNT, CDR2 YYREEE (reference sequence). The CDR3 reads CASSQADTNTEASF. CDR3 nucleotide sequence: TGTGCCAGCAGCCAAGCGGACACGAACACTGAAGCTTCCTTT.

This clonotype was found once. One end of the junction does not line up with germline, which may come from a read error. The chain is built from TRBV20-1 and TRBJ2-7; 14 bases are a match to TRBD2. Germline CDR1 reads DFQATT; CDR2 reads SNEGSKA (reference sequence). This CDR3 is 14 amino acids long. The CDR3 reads CGARPGLAGDEQYF. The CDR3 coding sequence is TGCGGTGCTAGACCGGGACTAGCGGGAGACGAACAGTACTTC.

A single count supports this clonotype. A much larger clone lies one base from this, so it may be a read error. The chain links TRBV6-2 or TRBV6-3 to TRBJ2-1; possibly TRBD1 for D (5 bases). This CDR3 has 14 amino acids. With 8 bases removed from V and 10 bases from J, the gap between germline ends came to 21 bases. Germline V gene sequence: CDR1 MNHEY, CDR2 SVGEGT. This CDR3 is CASGTSRRSGEQFF. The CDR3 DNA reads TGTGCCAGCGGCACATCTCGGCGGTCAGGGGAGCAGTTCTTC.

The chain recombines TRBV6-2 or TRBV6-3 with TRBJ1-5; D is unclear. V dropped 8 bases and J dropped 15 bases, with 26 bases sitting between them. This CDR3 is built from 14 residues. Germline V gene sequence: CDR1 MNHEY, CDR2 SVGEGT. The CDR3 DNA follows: TGTGCCAGCCGAGGACGGCTGAGGAAATCAGCACGGCATTTT. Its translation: CASRGRLRKSARHF.

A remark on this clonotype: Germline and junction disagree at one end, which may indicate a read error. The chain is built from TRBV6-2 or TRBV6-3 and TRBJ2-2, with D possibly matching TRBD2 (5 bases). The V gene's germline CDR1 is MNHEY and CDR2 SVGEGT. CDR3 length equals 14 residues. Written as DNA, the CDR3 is TGTGCCAGTAGTTACCGGCCAAACACCGGGGAGCTGATTTTT. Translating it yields CASSYRPNTGELIF.

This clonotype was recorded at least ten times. CDR3 bases: TGTGCCAGCAGCGTAGCGGGAGAGGGGGATACGCAGTATTTT. Its protein product is CASSVAGEGDTQYF. This rearrangement joins TRBV12-3 or TRBV12-4 to TRBJ2-3, with 9 bases identical to TRBD2. Trimming removed 6 bases from V and 6 bases from J; junction bases left unmatched: 7. This CDR3 is 14 amino acids long.

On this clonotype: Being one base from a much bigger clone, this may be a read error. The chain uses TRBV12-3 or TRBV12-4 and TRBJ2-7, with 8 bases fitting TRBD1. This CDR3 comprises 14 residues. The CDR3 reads CVSRPKGQAHEQYF. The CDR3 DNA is TGTGTCAGCAGACCTAAGGGACAGGCTCACGAGCAGTACTTC.

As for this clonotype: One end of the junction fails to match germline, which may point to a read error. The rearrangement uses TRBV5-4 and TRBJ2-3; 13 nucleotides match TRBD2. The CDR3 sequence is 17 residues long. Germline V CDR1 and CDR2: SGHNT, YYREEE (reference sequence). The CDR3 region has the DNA TGTGCCAGAAGCTTGCCGGGACTAGCGGGAAGCACAGATACGCAGTATTTT. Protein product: CARSLPGLAGSTDTQYF.

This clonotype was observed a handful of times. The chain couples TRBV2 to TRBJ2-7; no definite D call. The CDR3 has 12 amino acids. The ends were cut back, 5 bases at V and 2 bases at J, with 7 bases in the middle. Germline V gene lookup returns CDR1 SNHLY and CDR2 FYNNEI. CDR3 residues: CASSLTAYEQYF. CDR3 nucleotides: TGTGCCAGCAGTCTTACTGCCTACGAGCAGTACTTC.

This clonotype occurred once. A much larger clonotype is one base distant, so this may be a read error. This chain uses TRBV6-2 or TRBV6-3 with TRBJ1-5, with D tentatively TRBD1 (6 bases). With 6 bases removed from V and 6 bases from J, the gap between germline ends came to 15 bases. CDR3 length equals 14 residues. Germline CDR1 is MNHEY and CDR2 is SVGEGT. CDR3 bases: TGTGCCAGCAGACAAACAGGGAACGCTCAGCCCCAGCATTTT. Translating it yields CASRQTGNAQPQHF.

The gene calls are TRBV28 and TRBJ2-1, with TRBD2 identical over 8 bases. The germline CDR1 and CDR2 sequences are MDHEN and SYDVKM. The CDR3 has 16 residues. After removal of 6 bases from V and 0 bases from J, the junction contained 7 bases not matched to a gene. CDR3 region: CASSYRAGASYNEQFF. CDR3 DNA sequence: TGTGCCAGCAGCTATCGAGCGGGAGCCTCCTACAATGAGCAGTTCTTC.

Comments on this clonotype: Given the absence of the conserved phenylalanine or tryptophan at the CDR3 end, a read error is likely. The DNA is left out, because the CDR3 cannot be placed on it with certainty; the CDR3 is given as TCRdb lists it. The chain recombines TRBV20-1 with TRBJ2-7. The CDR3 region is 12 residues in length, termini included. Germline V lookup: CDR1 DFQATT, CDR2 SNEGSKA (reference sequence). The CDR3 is CSATRNANEQYI.

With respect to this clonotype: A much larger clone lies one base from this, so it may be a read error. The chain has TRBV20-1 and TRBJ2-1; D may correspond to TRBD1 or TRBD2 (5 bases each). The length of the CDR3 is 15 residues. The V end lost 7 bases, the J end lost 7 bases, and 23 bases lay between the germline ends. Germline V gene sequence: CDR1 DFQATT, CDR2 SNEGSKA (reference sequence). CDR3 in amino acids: CSVTNAGTPGNEQFF. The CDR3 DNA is TGCAGTGTTACCAACGCCGGGACCCCAGGTAATGAGCAGTTCTTC.

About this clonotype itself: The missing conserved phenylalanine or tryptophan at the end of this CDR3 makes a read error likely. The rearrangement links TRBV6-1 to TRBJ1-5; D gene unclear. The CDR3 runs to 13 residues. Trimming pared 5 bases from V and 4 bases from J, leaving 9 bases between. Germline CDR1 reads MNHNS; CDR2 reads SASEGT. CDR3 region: CASSPGINQPQHL. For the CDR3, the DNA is TGTGCCAGCAGTCCCGGGATAAATCAGCCCCAGCATCTT.

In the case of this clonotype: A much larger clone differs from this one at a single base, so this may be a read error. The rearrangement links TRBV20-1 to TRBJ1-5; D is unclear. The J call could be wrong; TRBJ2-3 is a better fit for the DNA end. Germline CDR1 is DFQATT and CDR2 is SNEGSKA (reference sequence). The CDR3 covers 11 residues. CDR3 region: CSARVLGPQYF. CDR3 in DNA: TGCAGTGCTAGAGTACTCGGGCCCCAGTATTTT.

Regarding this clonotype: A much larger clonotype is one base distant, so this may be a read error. CDR3 amino acids: CSVRDPSEPYEQYF. CDR3 nucleotide sequence: TGCAGTGTTAGAGATCCGAGCGAGCCCTACGAGCAGTACTTC. The V gene is TRBV20-1, the J gene TRBJ2-7, with D unresolved. The CDR3 loop spans 14 amino acids. Germline CDR1 DFQATT, CDR2 SNEGSKA (reference sequence).

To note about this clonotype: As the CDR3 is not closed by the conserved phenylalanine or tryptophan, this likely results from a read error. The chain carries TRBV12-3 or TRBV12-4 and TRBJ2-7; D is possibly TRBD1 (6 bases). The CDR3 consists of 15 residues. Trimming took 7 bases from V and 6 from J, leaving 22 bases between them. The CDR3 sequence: CASITDGTQTIEQYS. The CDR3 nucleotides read TGTGCCAGCATTACAGACGGGACACAGACTATCGAGCAGTACTCC.

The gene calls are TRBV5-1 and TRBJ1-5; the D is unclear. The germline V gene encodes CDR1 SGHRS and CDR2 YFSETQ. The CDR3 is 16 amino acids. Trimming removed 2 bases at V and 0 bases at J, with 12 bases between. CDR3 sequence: CASSFGPGNSNQPQHF. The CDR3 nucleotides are TGCGCCAGCAGCTTCGGCCCCGGGAATAGCAATCAGCCCCAGCATTTT.

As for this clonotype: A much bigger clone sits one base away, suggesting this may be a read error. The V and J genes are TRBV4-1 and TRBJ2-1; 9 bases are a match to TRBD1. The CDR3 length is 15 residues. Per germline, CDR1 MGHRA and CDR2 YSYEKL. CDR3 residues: CVSRPTGTGYNEQFF. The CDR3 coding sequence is TGCGTCAGCAGACCCACCGGGACAGGGTACAATGAGCAGTTCTTC.

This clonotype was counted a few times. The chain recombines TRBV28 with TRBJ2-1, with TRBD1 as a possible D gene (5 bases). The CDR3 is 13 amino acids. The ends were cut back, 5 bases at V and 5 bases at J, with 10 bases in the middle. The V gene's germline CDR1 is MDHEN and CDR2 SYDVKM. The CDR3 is CASSPWTNNEQFF. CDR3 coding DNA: TGTGCCAGCAGTCCCTGGACAAACAATGAGCAGTTCTTC.

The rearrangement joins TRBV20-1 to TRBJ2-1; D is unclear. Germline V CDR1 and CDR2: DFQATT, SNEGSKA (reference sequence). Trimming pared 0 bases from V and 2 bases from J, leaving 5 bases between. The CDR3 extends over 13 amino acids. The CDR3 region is CSARDLPYNEQFF. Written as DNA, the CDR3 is TGCAGTGCTAGAGATCTCCCCTACAATGAGCAGTTCTTC.

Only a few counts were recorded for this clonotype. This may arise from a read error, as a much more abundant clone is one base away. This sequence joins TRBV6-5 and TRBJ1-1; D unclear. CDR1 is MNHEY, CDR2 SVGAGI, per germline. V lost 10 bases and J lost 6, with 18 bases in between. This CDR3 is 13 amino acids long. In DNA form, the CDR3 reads TGTGCCAACAGCCTAGGGCCTCGGGCTGAAGCTTTCTTT. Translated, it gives CANSLGPRAEAFF.

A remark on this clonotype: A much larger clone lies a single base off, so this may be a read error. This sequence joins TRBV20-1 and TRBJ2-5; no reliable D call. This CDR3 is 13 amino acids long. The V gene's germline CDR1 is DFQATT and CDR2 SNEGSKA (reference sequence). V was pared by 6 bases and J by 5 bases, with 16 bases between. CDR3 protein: CSAVLEPRETQYF. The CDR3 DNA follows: TGCAGTGCAGTACTCGAACCAAGGGAGACCCAGTACTTC.

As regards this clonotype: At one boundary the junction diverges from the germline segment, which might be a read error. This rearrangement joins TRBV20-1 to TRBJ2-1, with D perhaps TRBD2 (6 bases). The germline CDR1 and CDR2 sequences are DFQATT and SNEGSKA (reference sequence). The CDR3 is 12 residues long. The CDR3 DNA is TGCATTGCTAGTCTGCTGGCGGGAGAGCAGTTCTTC. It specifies CIASLLAGEQFF.

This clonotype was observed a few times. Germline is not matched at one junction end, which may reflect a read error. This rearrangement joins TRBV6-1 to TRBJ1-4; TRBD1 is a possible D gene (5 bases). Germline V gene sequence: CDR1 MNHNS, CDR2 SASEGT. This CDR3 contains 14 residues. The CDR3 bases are TGTGCCAGCAGCGAGGAGGGGACTAATGAAAAACTGTATTTT. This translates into CASSEEGTNEKLYF.

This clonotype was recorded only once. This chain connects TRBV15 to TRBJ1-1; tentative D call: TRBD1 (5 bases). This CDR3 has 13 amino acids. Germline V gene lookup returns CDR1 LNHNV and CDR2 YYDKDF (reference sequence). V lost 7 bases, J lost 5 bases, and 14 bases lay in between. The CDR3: CATNRIGVTEAFF. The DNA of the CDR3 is TGTGCCACCAACAGGATTGGTGTTACTGAAGCTTTCTTT.